The TCR beta chain described here comes from a study of Graves' ophthalmopathy and Graves' hyperthyroidism. Study-wide results and caveats: Detection in blood was also observed for most expanded thyroid clonotypes above 0.001 frequency.

TCR beta CDR3 regions were amplified from RNA transcripts. First-round RT-PCR with HTBI primers preceded a second-round multiplex PCR. TCRdb reprocessed the multiplex PCR reads with MiXCR, giving one entry per CDR3 protein. The repertoire consists of about 660,000 distinct CDR3 sequences, with under 50% occurring once and the leading ten covering more than 2.5%. With respect to this clonotype: As yet, its antigen is unknown. Possible read error: a much larger clone is one base away.

Germline CDR1 ENHRY, CDR2 SYGVKD. The CDR3 runs to 14 residues. The V and J ends lost 11 bases and 3 bases respectively, with 19 bases between them. Having ophthalmopathy, the donors showed moderate-to-severe activity, CAS ≥3 and NOSPECS ≥4, with disease lasting under 3 months. Fresh peripheral blood, approximately 10 ml, was the PBMC source. The sequenced sample was peripheral blood. The chain combines TRBV10-3 with TRBJ1-1; possible D gene TRBD1, 5 bases. This receptor was identified in an adult man with Graves' ophthalmopathy. CDR3: CAGSFGREDTEAFF. CDR3 nucleotides: TGTGCCGGCAGTTTCGGCAGGGAGGACACTGAAGCTTTCTTT.